This T cell receptor (beta chain) was found in a study of T cell repertoires in cytomegalovirus infection. Study findings and constraints: Individuals carrying CMV plus the relevant HLA were identified by cumulative frequency of public TCR beta families.

In regard to this clonotype: Antigen: not known.

TCRdb re-called the reads through MiXCR, storing one row per CDR3 protein. The sample includes about 490,000 distinct CDR3 sequences, around 27% of them seen just once. Germline assignment: CDR1 MNHEY and CDR2 SVGEGT. V was pared by 6 bases and J by 6 bases, with 15 bases of the junction left unmatched. The CDR3 length is 16 residues. This clonotype was obtained from a human donor in good health (CMV status not recorded). Some clones in this sample may be carry-over from other donors' samples. This rearrangement joins TRBV6-2 or TRBV6-3 to TRBJ2-7; 9 positions match TRBD2. Input material: PBMCs. Here the CDR3 DNA reads TGTGCCAGCAGAACGGATCTATCCGGCGGGAGGGGCGAGCAGTACGTC. It specifies CASRTDLSGGRGEQYV.